The following is a T cell receptor (beta chain) sequence with its context. The CDR3 is 14 amino acids. V gave up 0 bases and J gave up 4 bases, with 9 bases separating them. Germline V gene sequence: CDR1 MGHDK, CDR2 SYGVNS. Sequencing used immunoSEQ multiplex PCR; TCRdb keeps in-frame clones, though not all of them. The sample contains some 71,000 clones, around 86% of which appear only once. These data come from a study of PD-L1 blockade in urothelial cancer. Study details: Of prior chemotherapy regimens, patients had received between 0 and 3.

Stated time point: pretreatment peripheral blood. V gene TRBV25-1 combines with J gene TRBJ1-1; no reliable D call. The receptor's source is a man in his sixties with urothelial cancer. Sequences were derived from PBMCs, sampled around atezolizumab (anti-PD-L1) treatment. CDR3 DNA sequence: TGTGCCAGCAGTGAATATAGTTTAAGCACTGAAGCTTTCTTT. Translating it yields CASSEYSLSTEAFF.